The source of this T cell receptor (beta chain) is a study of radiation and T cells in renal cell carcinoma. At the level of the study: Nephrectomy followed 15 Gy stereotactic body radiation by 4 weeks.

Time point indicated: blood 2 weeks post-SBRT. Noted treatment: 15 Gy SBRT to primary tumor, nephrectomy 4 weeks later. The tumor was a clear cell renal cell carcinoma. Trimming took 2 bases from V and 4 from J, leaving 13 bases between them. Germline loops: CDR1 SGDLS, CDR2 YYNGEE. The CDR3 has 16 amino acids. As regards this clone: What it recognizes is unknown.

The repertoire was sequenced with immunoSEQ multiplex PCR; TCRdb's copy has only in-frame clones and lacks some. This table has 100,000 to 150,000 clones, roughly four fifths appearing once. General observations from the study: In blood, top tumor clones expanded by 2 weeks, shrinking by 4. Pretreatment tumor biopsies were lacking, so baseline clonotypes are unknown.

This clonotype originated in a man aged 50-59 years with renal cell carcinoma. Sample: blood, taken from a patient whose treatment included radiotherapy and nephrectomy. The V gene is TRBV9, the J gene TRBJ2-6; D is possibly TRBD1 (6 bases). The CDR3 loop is CASSVEPGEGANVLTF. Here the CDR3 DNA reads TGTGCCAGCAGCGTTGAGCCAGGGGAAGGGGCCAACGTCCTGACTTTC.